These T cell receptor beta chains were read from a single sample in a study of T cell repertoires in cytomegalovirus infection. TCRdb itself ran the reads through MiXCR, one entry per CDR3 protein. The sample has around 200,000 distinct CDR3 sequences, roughly two fifths seen once. No antigen has been identified for these receptors. Sequenced material: CD8+ T cells from cultured PBMCs, taken from culture after CMV antigen stimulation. These receptors were collected from a human donor in good health (CMV status not recorded). Some clones in this sample may be carry-over from other donors' samples. Each CDR3 is given with its conserved first and last residue. A D gene is named only where the DNA matches it firmly. Only some rows state a clone size, as once, few, many or a class for expanded clones.

TRBV11-2	.	TRBJ1-6	few	TGTGCCAGCAGCCGCAGCGTAGGTCCTGATCGGATATATAGTTCACCCCTCCACTTT	CASSRSVGPDRIYSSPLHF
TRBV6-6	.	TRBJ2-7	.	TGTGCCAGCAGTTCCACTACAGGGAAGAAGAACTACGAGCAGTACTTC	CASSSTTGKKNYEQYF
TRBV7-2	.	TRBJ2-7	many	TGTGCCAGCAGCCAGACTAGCTACGAGCAGTACTTC	CASSQTSYEQYF
TRBV14	.	TRBJ1-3	.	TGTGCCAGCAGCCCCACCGGTTTCTCTGGAAACCCCATATATTTT	CASSPTGFSGNPIYF
TRBV7-6	.	TRBJ2-7	few	TGTGCCAGCAGCTTAGTGGGGGCTAGGGAGCAGTACTTC	CASSLVGAREQYF
TRBV7-3	.	TRBJ2-1	few	TGTGCCAGCAGCCAGCTACTGGCGGGAACTAATGAGCAGTTCTTC	CASSQLLAGTNEQFF
TRBV11-1	.	TRBJ2-3	.	TGTGCCAGCAGTTCCGGGGAGACGAACACAGATACGCAGTATTTT	CASSSGETNTDTQYF
TRBV11-2	.	TRBJ2-7	.	TGTGCCAGCAGCTTATTCATTTTGGGTGTCTACGAGCAGTACTTC	CASSLFILGVYEQYF
TRBV7-6	.	TRBJ2-1	few	TGTGCCAGCAGCTTAGAACTTACCTCCTACAATGAGCAGTTCTTC	CASSLELTSYNEQFF
TRBV7-9	.	TRBJ2-5	.	TGTGCCAGCAGCTCTAGGATCTCAGAGACCCAGTACTTC	CASSSRISETQYF
TRBV7-3	TRBD1	TRBJ2-3	.	TGTGCCAGCAGCACTGGGACAGCCTACACAGATACGCAGTATTTT	CASSTGTAYTDTQYF
TRBV7-6	.	TRBJ2-7	.	TGTGCCAGCAGCTTAGCGGGCAGGGCCTACGAGCAGTACTTC	CASSLAGRAYEQYF
TRBV7-3	.	TRBJ1-2	.	TGTGCCAGCAGCCCGCCGACCGAGCTAGTTAACTATGGCTACACCTTC	CASSPPTELVNYGYTF
TRBV7-6	.	TRBJ2-1	few	TGTGCCAGCAGCTCAAGAACCCTCAGCTCCTACAATGAGCAGTTCTTC	CASSSRTLSSYNEQFF
TRBV7-9	.	TRBJ1-1	few	.	CASSLGLRARENTEAFF
TRBV14	.	TRBJ2-3	.	TGTGCCAGCAGCCCCATCTCGGGCCGACTGGAGGATACGCAGTATTTT	CASSPISGRLEDTQYF
TRBV7-6	TRBD2	TRBJ2-7	.	TGTGCCAGCAGGCGGACCGCGGGAGTTCTTTACGAGCAGTACTTC	CASRRTAGVLYEQYF
TRBV19	TRBD2	TRBJ2-1	.	TGTGCCAGTAGTCCGTCTAGCGGGAGGTTCGGCAATGAGCAGTTCTTC	CASSPSSGRFGNEQFF
TRBV7-9	.	TRBJ1-4	.	TGTGCCAGCACCGCAGCCCCCCCAACTAATGAAAAACTGTTTTTT	CASTAAPPTNEKLFF
TRBV6-6	.	TRBJ2-3	.	TGTGCCAGCAGTTACTCTCGGAGAGATACGCAGTATTTT	CASSYSRRDTQYF
TRBV7-5	.	TRBJ1-4	.	.	CISVPEALGRIGLTNEKLFF
TRBV2	.	TRBJ2-4	.	TGTGCCAGCAGGAGGCAGGTGACCCTCTTAGCCAAAAACATTCAGTACTTC	CASRRQVTLLAKNIQYF
TRBV12-3/TRBV12-4	TRBD1	TRBJ1-1	.	TGTGCCAGCAGTTTTGGGACAGGGATCACTGAAGCTTTCTTT	CASSFGTGITEAFF
TRBV7-9	.	TRBJ2-1	.	TGTGCCAGCAGCTTAGTTGAAGCCCTGTATGACAGTGAGCAGTTCTTC	CASSLVEALYDSEQFF
TRBV7-4	TRBD1	TRBJ1-1	few	TGTGCCAGCAGCTCCATGACAGGGGAACTTAGGACTGAAGCTTTCTTT	CASSSMTGELRTEAFF
TRBV6-5	.	TRBJ2-7	few	TGTGCCAGCAGTTACACGGGGGACGGCGCCTACGAGCAGTACTTC	CASSYTGDGAYEQYF
TRBV5-6	.	TRBJ2-7	.	TGTGCCAGCAGCTTCCCAGGTAGCGACGAGCAGTACTTC	CASSFPGSDEQYF
TRBV30	.	TRBJ2-1	few	TGTGCCTGGAGTTTGACTCGCCTAAATGAGCAGTTCTTC	CAWSLTRLNEQFF
TRBV11-2	.	TRBJ2-3	few	TGTGCCAGCAGCTTTATTGGCTCGGGCCCCGATACGCAGTATTTT	CASSFIGSGPDTQYF
TRBV20-1	TRBD1	TRBJ1-2	.	TGCAGTGCTAGGGTACCAAGGGACAGGGCGGGAGGCTACACCTTC	CSARVPRDRAGGYTF
TRBV7-9	.	TRBJ2-5	.	TGTGCCAGCAGCTTAGTTGGTTCGGGCGGTGGAGAGACCCAGTACTTC	CASSLVGSGGGETQYF
TRBV2	.	TRBJ2-2	.	TGTGCCAGCACGCGCAGCTTAATCACACTAAACACCGGGGAGCTGTTTTTT	CASTRSLITLNTGELFF
TRBV19	TRBD2	TRBJ2-3	.	TGTGCCACCTCCGGGAGGGTCTCGCCAGATACGCAGTATTTT	CATSGRVSPDTQYF
TRBV7-8	.	TRBJ2-7	.	TGTGCAAGCAGCTTAGACGCTAGGGCCTACGAGACGTACTTC	CASSLDARAYETYF
TRBV4-1	.	TRBJ2-7	few	TGCGCCAGCAGCCAAGGGGGCGCGTACGAGCAGTACTTC	CASSQGGAYEQYF
TRBV9	TRBD2	TRBJ2-1	.	TGTGCCAGCAGCGTAGGGACTAGCGCTGGGAATGAGCAGTTCTTC	CASSVGTSAGNEQFF
TRBV24-1	TRBD2	TRBJ2-1	.	TGTGCCACCAGTGATTTCCCCACTAGCGGGAGGAAGGACAATGAGCAGTTCTTC	CATSDFPTSGRKDNEQFF
TRBV4-1	.	TRBJ2-1	.	TGCGCCTCGGGACTCTACTCCTACAATGAGCAGTTCTTC	CASGLYSYNEQFF
TRBV7-4	.	TRBJ2-2	.	TGTGCCAGCAGCTTAGATACCCGGGAGCTGTTTTTT	CASSLDTRELFF
TRBV7-6	.	TRBJ1-1	few	TGTGCCAGCAGCTCGACAGTCGACACTGAAGCTTTCTTT	CASSSTVDTEAFF
TRBV6-5	.	TRBJ2-1	few	TGTGCCGTACACAAGGGCAATGAGCAGTTCTTC	CAVHKGNEQFF
TRBV10-3	.	TRBJ1-1	once	TGTGCCATCAGTGAGGGACGGATAAAAGCTTTCTTT	CAISEGRIKAFF
TRBV28	.	TRBJ2-5	few	TGTGCCAGCAGTCGCGGGACAGTCGACCAAGAGACCCAGTACTTC	CASSRGTVDQETQYF
TRBV7-2	TRBD1	TRBJ1-2	.	TGTGCCAGCACCTCGGACAGGGGTTTCTATGGCTACACCTTC	CASTSDRGFYGYTF
TRBV7-8	.	TRBJ2-7	few	TGTGCCAGCAGCTCCCGAGCAGGGGACGAGCAGTACTTC	CASSSRAGDEQYF
TRBV28	.	TRBJ2-7	few	TGTGCCACCCATACCCCTGGGCAGGGGCGGACGATGGCATACGAGCAGTACTTC	CATHTPGQGRTMAYEQYF
TRBV20-1	.	TRBJ1-1	.	TGCATGATCCGACCGGATGACACTGAAGCTTTCTTT	CMIRPDDTEAFF
TRBV7-9	.	TRBJ1-1	.	TGTGCCAGCAGCTCTTGGTCCCAGAACACTGAAGCTTTCTTT	CASSSWSQNTEAFF
TRBV7-6	.	TRBJ1-1	many	TGTGCCAGCAGCGTTCGACAGGTCCCAAACACTGAAGCTTTCTTT	CASSVRQVPNTEAFF
TRBV27	TRBD1	TRBJ1-2	few	TGTGCCAGCAGTTTTAGTGCGACAGGGTCCTATGGCTACACCTTC	CASSFSATGSYGYTF